What follows are 32 T cell receptor beta chains derived from one specimen sequenced in a study of T cells after posttransplantation cyclophosphamide (dated by TCRdb to about 2016). The library was made by the immunoSEQ multiplex PCR assay. The clones in this table, taken by TCRdb from immuneACCESS, are in-frame only. Not every clone is retained; where verified, under half of the shortfall comes from an unresolved V gene, and the cause of the rest is unknown. The sample comprises about 25,000 clones, and every one was counted more than once. Less than 2% of the sample lies in the top ten. The intended sense of this specimen's treatment or condition label: high-dose cyclophosphamide on days +3 and +4 as single-agent GVHD prophylaxis. Patients in the PTCy group got busulfan and fludarabine conditioning, a marrow graft from a related or unrelated donor, and cyclophosphamide on days +3 and +4. The sequenced sample was PBMCs, obtained after allogeneic stem cell transplant with posttransplant cyclophosphamide. The receptor set was obtained from a young adult male patient who received an allogeneic stem cell transplant from a related donor, was CMV-positive, and had no GVHD. After a transplant, some of the T cells may come from the graft donor.

In its sample, this clone was seen many times. The chain carries TRBV10-3 and TRBJ2-2; 11 bases align to TRBD1. Unmatched junction bases numbered 6, after V lost 2 bases and J lost 4 bases. Germline assignment: CDR1 ENHRY and CDR2 SYGVKD. The CDR3 length is 17 residues. The CDR3 bases are TGTGCCATCAGTGAGGGGGGGACAGGGGGTCGCACCGGGGAGCTGTTTTTT. Translation gives CAISEGGTGGRTGELFF.

This clone showed up many times. The chain joins TRBV28 to TRBJ2-7, with TRBD1 matching 7 bases. The junction had 4 bases not matched to a gene; V was cut back by 8 bases and J by 0 bases. There are 13 residues in the CDR3. Germline CDR1 MDHEN, CDR2 SYDVKM. In DNA form, the CDR3 reads TGTGCCAGCCTGGGACAGAGCTCCTACGAGCAGTACTTC. Translating it yields CASLGQSSYEQYF.

This clone was seen at least ten times. The chain links TRBV7-8 to TRBJ2-1, with D unresolved. In germline, CDR1 is SGHVS, CDR2 FQNEAQ. V lost 1 base and J 6 bases, leaving 4 bases between the germline ends. CDR3 length: 12 amino acids. In DNA, the CDR3 is TGTGCCAGCAGCTTAGTGCGCAATGAGCAGTTCTTC. It specifies CASSLVRNEQFF.

This clone was observed at least ten times. This rearrangement joins TRBV7-2 to TRBJ2-3, with D perhaps matching TRBD2 (6 bases). CDR1 and CDR2 from the germline V gene are SGHTA and FQGNSA. Trimming removed 3 bases at V and 7 bases at J, with 17 bases between. This CDR3 has 15 amino acids. CDR3 residues: CASSFPGVTRNTQYF. CDR3 bases: TGTGCCAGCAGCTTCCCGGGGGTCACACGGAATACGCAGTATTTT.

This clone has ten or more counts. This rearrangement joins TRBV6-5 to TRBJ1-5, with a tentative D call TRBD1 (5 bases). CDR1 and CDR2 from the germline V gene are MNHEY and SVGAGI. Trimming removed 6 bases at V and 5 bases at J, with 14 bases between. The CDR3 extends over 14 amino acids. The DNA of the CDR3 is TGTGCCAGCAGCCCCGACAGTCAGTATCAGCCCCAGCATTTT. It encodes CASSPDSQYQPQHF.

This clone was seen many times. V is TRBV5-1 and J is TRBJ2-7, with TRBD1 matching over 8 bases. This CDR3 has 14 amino acids. V lost 8 bases, J lost 2 bases, and 9 bases stayed unmatched. From germline, CDR1 is SGHRS and CDR2 YFSETQ. CDR3 sequence reads: CASKSWDRTYEQYF. The CDR3 region has the DNA TGCGCCAGTAAGAGTTGGGACAGGACCTACGAGCAGTACTTC.

This clone was recorded at least ten times. The V and J genes are TRBV6-6 and TRBJ1-4; D is possibly TRBD1 (5 bases). The CDR3 contains 15 residues. Germline loops: CDR1 MNHNY, CDR2 SVGAGI (reference sequence). Deletions cut 7 bases from V and 0 bases from J, with 12 bases between. The CDR3 spells CASTDGGATNEKLFF. The CDR3 region has the DNA TGTGCCAGCACTGACGGGGGGGCAACTAATGAAAAACTGTTTTTT.

This clone has ten or more counts. CDR3 DNA sequence: TGTGCCAGCAGCGGGACTAGCGGCACCGGGGAGCTGTTTTTT. Protein sequence: CASSGTSGTGELFF. The chain combines TRBV11-3 with TRBJ2-2; 11 nucleotides align to TRBD2. Losses at the gene ends were 5 bases for V and 4 bases for J; bases not matched to a gene: 0. CDR1 and CDR2 (germline): SGHNT, YENEEA. The CDR3 runs 14 residues.

This clone has a count of ten or more. The genes are TRBV19 and TRBJ1-1; 8 nucleotides line up with TRBD1. The CDR3 totals 15 residues. The junction had 6 bases not matched to a gene; V was cut back by 3 bases and J by 3 bases. Germline CDR1 LNHDA, CDR2 SQIVND (reference sequence). In DNA, the CDR3 is TGTGCCAGTAGTATCGGACAGGGAATGTACACTGAAGCTTTCTTT. Protein: CASSIGQGMYTEAFF. Using reference TRBV19 and TRBJ1-1 for the parts outside the CDR3, the full variable domain is DGGITQSPKYLFRKEGQNVTLSCEQNLNHDAMYWYRQDPGQGLRLIYYSQIVNDFQKGDIAEGYSVSREKKESFPLTVTSAQKNPTAFYLCASSIGQGMYTEAFFGQGTRLTVV.

This clone was detected ten times or more. This rearrangement joins TRBV4-1 to TRBJ1-2; D might be TRBD1 (5 bases). Trimming removed 1 base from V and 5 bases from J, with 8 bases in between. The CDR3 runs 13 residues. Looked up from germline, CDR1 is MGHRA and CDR2 is YSYEKL. The CDR3 DNA reads TGCGCCAGCAGCCAAGGGGACTTTTATGGCTACACCTTC. Translating gives CASSQGDFYGYTF.

The table lists this clone with many counts. No conserved phenylalanine or tryptophan ends this CDR3, so it is likely a read error. The chain joins TRBV10-3 to TRBJ1-1; D may be TRBD1 (5 bases). Trimming stripped 6 bases from V and 0 bases from J, with 14 bases between. The CDR3 runs to 15 residues. CDR1 and CDR2 (germline): ENHRY, SYGVKD. The CDR3 reads CAIRALDNMNTEAFL. In DNA form, the CDR3 reads TGTGCCATCAGGGCTTTGGACAATATGAACACTGAAGCTTTCCTT.

This clone was seen many times. The chain is built from TRBV29-1 and TRBJ1-1, with D tentatively TRBD1 (6 bases). Per germline, CDR1 SQVTM and CDR2 ANQGSEA. V was trimmed by 3 bases and J by 3 bases, leaving 14 bases between them. The CDR3 length is 14 residues. The CDR3 nucleotides are TGCAGCGTTGATCCGACAGGCTTTTACACTGAAGCTTTCTTT. Translated: CSVDPTGFYTEAFF.

This clone was recorded many times. The J gene is TRBJ1-1, the V gene TRBV30; 8 bases are shared with TRBD1. The CDR3 totals 15 residues. CDR1 and CDR2 (germline): GTSNPN, SVGIG (reference sequence). The J segment lost 0 bases and the V segment lost 2 bases, leaving 5 bases of the junction unmatched. The chain's CDR3 is CAWSPGGAVNTEAFF. DNA for the CDR3: TGTGCCTGGAGTCCAGGGGGCGCGGTGAACACTGAAGCTTTCTTT.

This chain joins TRBV27 and TRBJ2-5, with D tentatively TRBD2 (7 bases). The germline CDR1 and CDR2 sequences are MNHEY and SMNVEV (reference sequence). V gave up 0 bases and J gave up 6 bases, with 17 bases separating them. CDR3 length equals 16 residues. CDR3 DNA sequence: TGTGCCAGCAGTTTATCGGGAGGGGGGGGCGCGAAGACCCAGTACTTC. It codes for CASSLSGGGGAKTQYF.

This rearrangement joins TRBV2 to TRBJ2-1; 10 positions match TRBD1. The CDR3 consists of 15 residues. V gave up 8 bases and J gave up 4 bases; unmatched junction bases: 8. Germline lookup yields CDR1 SNHLY and CDR2 FYNNEI. DNA of the CDR3: TGTGCCAGCGGAGGGGGACAGGGGACGTACAATGAGCAGTTCTTC. Encoded protein: CASGGGQGTYNEQFF.

There are many counts of this clone. The CDR3 DNA follows: TGTGCCAGCAGCTTATCCGAGACAGGGGGCAAAGCTTTCTTT. The encoded protein is CASSLSETGGKAFF. This chain connects TRBV7-9 to TRBJ1-1, with 10 bases matching TRBD1. Germline V gives CDR1 SEHNR, CDR2 FQNEAQ (reference sequence). The CDR3 loop spans 14 amino acids. V lost 2 bases, J lost 9 bases, and 6 bases stayed unmatched. The entire variable domain, with the rest obtained from reference TRBV7-9 and TRBJ1-1, is as follows: DTGVSQNPRHKITKRGQNVTFRCDPISEHNRLYWYRQTLGQGPEFLTYFQNEAQLEKSRLLSDRFSAERPKGSFSTLEIQRTEQGDSAMYLCASSLSETGGKAFFGQGTRLTVV.

There are many counts of this clone. The chain joins TRBV7-9 to TRBJ2-7; TRBD1 agrees at 12 bases. CDR3 length: 16 amino acids. The J segment lost 3 bases and the V segment lost 5 bases, leaving 8 bases of the junction unmatched. Per germline, CDR1 SEHNR and CDR2 FQNEAQ (reference sequence). DNA of the CDR3: TGTGCCAGCAGCCCGGGACAGGGGGCAGCTCTCTACGAGCAGTACTTC. It yields the protein CASSPGQGAALYEQYF.

This clone has a count of ten or more. The chain carries TRBV7-8 and TRBJ1-3, with D unclear. V shed 0 bases and J shed 8 bases, with 5 bases lying between them. CDR1 and CDR2 from the germline V gene are SGHVS and FQNEAQ. This CDR3 comprises 12 residues. The CDR3 DNA is TGTGCCAGCAGCTTAGCCGGGGACACCATATATTTT. As protein: CASSLAGDTIYF.

This clone was observed at least ten times. V and J are TRBV11-2 and TRBJ1-5; 8 positions agree with TRBD1. This CDR3 spans 13 amino acids. Trimming cost V 4 bases and J 5 bases; bases outside gene matches: 1. CDR1 and CDR2 (germline): SGHAT, FQNNGV. As DNA, the CDR3 is TGTGCCAGCAGCTCACAGGGGGATCAGCCCCAGCATTTT. Translation: CASSSQGDQPQHF.

This clone appeared many times. The rearrangement uses TRBV5-1 and TRBJ2-5, with 7 bases fitting TRBD2. Germline values: CDR1 SGHRS, CDR2 YFSETQ. Trimming took 4 bases from V and 5 from J; bases not matched to a gene: 17. This CDR3 spans 17 amino acids. CDR3 bases: TGCGCCAGCAGCCCACGGACCCGACTAGCCAATTCGGAGACCCAGTACTTC. It encodes CASSPRTRLANSETQYF.

The table lists this clone with many counts. The chain couples TRBV10-3 to TRBJ2-3, with 13 bases identical to TRBD2. CDR3 size: 17 residues. V shed 2 bases and J 3 bases; nucleotides not matched to a gene: 5. From germline, CDR1 is ENHRY and CDR2 SYGVKD. The DNA for the CDR3 is TGTGCCATCAGTGAGACTAGCGGGGGGGCCTTAACAGATACGCAGTATTTT. This translates into CAISETSGGALTDTQYF.

The rearrangement links TRBV27 to TRBJ2-5, with a tentative D call TRBD1 (5 bases). The J call is uncertain, as TRBJ2-7 better fits the DNA end. The V gene's germline CDR1 is MNHEY and CDR2 SMNVEV (reference sequence). This CDR3 has 16 amino acids. CDR3 loop: CASSLSGAGLYYEQYF. CDR3 nucleotides: TGTGCCAGCAGTTTATCTGGGGCAGGGCTCTACTACGAGCAGTACTTC.

The sample holds many counts of this clone. The chain employs TRBV10-1 and TRBJ2-7; 13 bases are shared with TRBD2. CDR3 size: 16 residues. Germline CDR1 WNHNN, CDR2 SYGVQD (reference sequence). The junction had 5 bases not matched to a gene; V was cut back by 1 base and J by 5 bases. The CDR3 DNA sequence: TGCGCCAGCAGTGAGTTAGGACTAGCGGGAGAACACGAGCAGTACTTC. This gives the protein CASSELGLAGEHEQYF.

This clone was seen ten or more times. The chain combines TRBV7-9 with TRBJ1-2, with no clear D. V lost 10 bases and J lost 4, with 16 bases in between. Germline V gene data show CDR1 as SEHNR and CDR2 as FQNEAQ (reference sequence). The CDR3 totals 13 residues. As DNA, the CDR3 is TGTGCCATCTCCCAAGGCAGGTTCTATGGCTACACCTTC. The encoded protein is CAISQGRFYGYTF.

This clone has ten or more counts. This chain joins TRBV10-3 and TRBJ2-7; 8 bases line up with TRBD1. The germline CDR1 and CDR2 sequences are ENHRY and SYGVKD. The CDR3 contains 14 residues. The trim removed 7 bases at V and 4 bases at J, leaving 9 bases unmatched. The CDR3 coding sequence is TGTGCCATCAACTACCTGGGACAGGAGTACGAGCAGTACTTC. Protein: CAINYLGQEYEQYF.

This clone occurred many times. This chain joins TRBV30 and TRBJ2-7; D gene ambiguous. This CDR3 has 12 residues. Germline CDR1 and CDR2: GTSNPN and SVGIG (reference sequence). V gave up 3 bases and J gave up 2 bases, with 8 bases separating them. The CDR3 here is CAWSSATYEQYF. The CDR3 DNA follows: TGTGCCTGGAGCTCCGCGACCTACGAGCAGTACTTC.

DNA of the CDR3: TGTGCCAGTAGCCCGGGACTAGCGGGTAAGCAGTACTTC. Residues: CASSPGLAGKQYF. V gene TRBV19 combines with J gene TRBJ2-5; 12 bases line up with TRBD2. The CDR3 sequence is 13 residues long. The V and J ends lost 6 bases and 11 bases, in that order; junction bases with no gene match: 7. The germline V gene has CDR1 LNHDA and CDR2 SQIVND (reference sequence).

The sample holds many counts of this clone. This chain joins TRBV7-9 and TRBJ2-1; 7 bases are a match to TRBD1. The CDR3 totals 15 residues. From germline, CDR1 is SEHNR and CDR2 FQNEAQ (reference sequence). V dropped 5 bases and J dropped 3; count of bases not matched to a gene: 7. The DNA of the CDR3 is TGTGCCAGCAGCCCCACCGGGACAGTCTACAATGAGCAGTTCTTC. Encoded protein: CASSPTGTVYNEQFF.

This clone appeared a few times. The CDR3 DNA is TGTGCCAGCAGCAAAGAAGGCAGGGACTACGAGCAGTACTTC. Amino acid sequence: CASSKEGRDYEQYF. This rearrangement joins TRBV21-1 to TRBJ2-7; TRBD1 reflects the table's D call only, with no check against the DNA. TRBV21-1 is deemed a pseudogene. There are 14 residues in the CDR3.

This clone has ten or more counts. This chain joins TRBV7-9 and TRBJ1-1, with D possibly matching TRBD1 (5 bases). Trimming removed 11 bases at V and 3 bases at J, with 7 bases between. Germline V gene lookup returns CDR1 SEHNR and CDR2 FQNEAQ (reference sequence). The CDR3 has 10 residues. The CDR3 region has the DNA TGTGCCTCAGGGTACACTGAAGCTTTCTTT. Translated: CASGYTEAFF.

This clone was counted only a few times. This chain uses TRBV27 with TRBJ1-1; TRBD1 is a possible D gene (5 bases). The CDR3 contains 15 residues. Germline loops: CDR1 MNHEY, CDR2 SMNVEV (reference sequence). V was clipped by 0 bases and J by 1 base, with 9 bases between them. The CDR3 spells CASSLSFRGNTEAFF. In nucleotides, the CDR3 is TGTGCCAGCAGTTTATCATTTAGGGGGAACACTGAAGCTTTCTTT.

This clone showed up many times. This chain joins TRBV2 and TRBJ1-3, with 9 bases matching TRBD1. V trimming: 7 bases; J trimming: 2 bases; junction bases outside the gene matches: 6. The CDR3 sequence is 15 residues long. The germline V gene has CDR1 SNHLY and CDR2 FYNNEI. CDR3 region: CASKATGGTGNTIYF. DNA of the CDR3: TGTGCCAGCAAAGCGACAGGGGGAACTGGAAACACCATATATTTT.